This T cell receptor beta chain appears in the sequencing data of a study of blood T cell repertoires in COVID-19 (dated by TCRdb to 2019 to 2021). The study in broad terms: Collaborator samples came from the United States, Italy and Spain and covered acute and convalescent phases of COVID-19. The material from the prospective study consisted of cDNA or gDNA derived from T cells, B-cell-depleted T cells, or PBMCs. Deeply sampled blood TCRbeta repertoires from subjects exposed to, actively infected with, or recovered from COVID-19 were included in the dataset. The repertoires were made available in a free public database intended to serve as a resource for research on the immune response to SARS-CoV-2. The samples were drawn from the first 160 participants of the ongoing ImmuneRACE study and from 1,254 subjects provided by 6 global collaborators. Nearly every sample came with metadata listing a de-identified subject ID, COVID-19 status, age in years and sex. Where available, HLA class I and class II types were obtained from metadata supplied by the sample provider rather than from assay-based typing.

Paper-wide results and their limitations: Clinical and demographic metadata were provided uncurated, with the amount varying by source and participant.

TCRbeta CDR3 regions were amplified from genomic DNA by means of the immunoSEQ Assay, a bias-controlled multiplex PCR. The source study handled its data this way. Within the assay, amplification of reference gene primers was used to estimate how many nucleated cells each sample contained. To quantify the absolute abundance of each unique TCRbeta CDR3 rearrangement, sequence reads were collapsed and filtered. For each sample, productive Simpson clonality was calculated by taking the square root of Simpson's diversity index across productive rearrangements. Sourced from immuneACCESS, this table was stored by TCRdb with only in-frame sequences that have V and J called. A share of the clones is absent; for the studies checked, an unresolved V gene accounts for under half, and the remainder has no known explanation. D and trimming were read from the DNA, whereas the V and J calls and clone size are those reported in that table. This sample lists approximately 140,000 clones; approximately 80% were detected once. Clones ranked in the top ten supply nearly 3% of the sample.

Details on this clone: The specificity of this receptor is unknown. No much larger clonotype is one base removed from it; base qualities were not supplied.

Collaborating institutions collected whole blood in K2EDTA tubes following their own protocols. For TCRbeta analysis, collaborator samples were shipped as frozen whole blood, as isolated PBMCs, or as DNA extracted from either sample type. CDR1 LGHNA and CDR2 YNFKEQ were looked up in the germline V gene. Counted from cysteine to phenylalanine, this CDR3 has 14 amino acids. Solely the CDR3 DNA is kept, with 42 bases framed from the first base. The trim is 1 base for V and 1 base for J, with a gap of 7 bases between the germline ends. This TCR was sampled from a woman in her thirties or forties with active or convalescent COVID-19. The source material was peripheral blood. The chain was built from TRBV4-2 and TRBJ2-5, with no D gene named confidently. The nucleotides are TGTGCCAGCAGCCAAGGAGGCAGCCAAGAGACCCAGTACTTC. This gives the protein CASSQGGSQETQYF.